Listed here are 6 T cell receptor beta chains from one sample, sequenced in a study of T cell repertoires in cytomegalovirus infection. TCRdb called the reads again in MiXCR, with one record for every CDR3 protein. The sample records a few hundred thousand distinct CDR3 sequences, approximately 17% being singletons. Input material: CD8+ T cells from PBMCs. The receptors come from a human donor in good health (CMV status not recorded). Some clones in this sample may be carry-over from other donors' samples.

This clonotype was detected a few times. The chain recombines TRBV2 with TRBJ2-7; maybe TRBD1 (5 bases). Per germline, CDR1 SNHLY and CDR2 FYNNEI. V was shortened by 10 bases and J by 2 bases, with 15 bases between the two germline ends. The length of the CDR3 is 13 residues. The chain's CDR3 is CATLGVVPYEQYF. CDR3 bases: TGTGCCACTTTAGGGGTTGTGCCCTACGAGCAGTACTTC.

This clonotype was detected a few times. V gene TRBV27 combines with J gene TRBJ2-7; D uncertain. Germline assignment: CDR1 MNHEY and CDR2 SMNVEV (reference sequence). Trimming shortened V by 1 base and J by 5 bases, and 12 bases separated the two germline ends. The CDR3 is 14 residues long. The CDR3 loop reads CASSLFVGSHEQYF. DNA of the CDR3: TGTGCCAGCAGTTTATTTGTCGGTTCGCACGAGCAGTACTTC.

The sample holds a few counts of this clonotype. This sequence joins TRBV5-1 and TRBJ1-1; D unresolved. The V end lost 0 bases, the J end lost 2 bases, and 8 bases lay between the germline ends. The CDR3 is 14 residues long. Germline V gives CDR1 SGHRS, CDR2 YFSETQ. The CDR3 loop reads CASSLATTNTEAFF. DNA of the CDR3: TGCGCCAGCAGCTTGGCGACTACCAACACTGAAGCTTTCTTT. Together with reference TRBV5-1 and TRBJ1-1, the CDR3 gives the full variable domain: KAGVTQTPRYLIKTRGQQVTLSCSPISGHRSVSWYQQTPGQGLQFLFEYFSETQRNKGNFPGRFSGRQFSNSRSEMNVSTLELGDSALYLCASSLATTNTEAFFGQGTRLTVV.

Ten or more counts support this clonotype. The chain employs TRBV7-8 and TRBJ2-2; a possible D gene is TRBD1 (6 bases). The CDR3 loop spans 15 amino acids. Between the trimmed V and J ends, which lost 1 base and 6 bases, there was a span of 12 bases. The V gene's germline CDR1 is SGHVS and CDR2 FQNEAQ. The CDR3 protein is CASSLVSGVAGELFF. The CDR3 DNA sequence: TGTGCCAGCAGCTTAGTATCAGGGGTGGCCGGGGAGCTGTTTTTT.

This clonotype came up once. This chain uses TRBV19 with TRBJ1-5; no reliable D call. From germline, CDR1 is LNHDA and CDR2 SQIVND (reference sequence). The CDR3 totals 16 residues. Trimming cost V 5 bases and J 1 base, with 15 bases left between them. CDR3 sequence reads: CASSGNEGASNQPQHF. In nucleotides, the CDR3 is TGTGCCAGTAGTGGAAATGAGGGAGCAAGCAATCAGCCCCAGCATTTT. The whole variable domain, filled in from reference TRBV19 and TRBJ1-5, reads DGGITQSPKYLFRKEGQNVTLSCEQNLNHDAMYWYRQDPGQGLRLIYYSQIVNDFQKGDIAEGYSVSREKKESFPLTVTSAQKNPTAFYLCASSGNEGASNQPQHFGDGTRLSIL.

There are many counts of this clonotype. The genes are TRBV7-9 and TRBJ2-1; D gene uncertain. Trimming shortened V by 5 bases and J by 1 base, and 12 bases separated the two germline ends. The CDR3 runs 15 residues. Germline V gene sequence: CDR1 SEHNR, CDR2 FQNEAQ (reference sequence). The CDR3 DNA follows: TGTGCCAGCAGCGAAGGGCAGGTTTCCTACAATGAGCAGTTCTTC. Translation: CASSEGQVSYNEQFF.